Described below is a single T cell receptor beta chain sequence and its context. This clonotype was detected a few times. No cognate antigen has been identified for it. An end of the junction does not agree with germline; a read error may underlie this. Library method: 5' RACE. Sequencing relied on an Illumina HiSeq 2500. A second PCR of roughly 7 to 12 cycles was run with a J-beta primer mix and a sample-barcoded 5' primer. A template-switch 5' adaptor carrying 12 random nucleotides introduced a unique molecular identifier onto each TCR beta cDNA molecule. Each sample yielded at least 3 million CDR3-containing paired-end reads. The Mint cDNA synthesis kit, primed by a TRBC-specific oligonucleotide, was used to synthesize first-strand cDNA from all RNA. Following uracil-DNA glycosylase treatment, a first 18-cycle PCR with universal primers M1SS and BC2_uni_R was performed on all cDNA. The original pipeline was this. Each sample was normalized by randomly selecting 1 million high-quality reads, each carrying a distinct molecular identifier. Instead of being binned into consensus sequences, reads that shared molecular identifiers were thrown out. CDR3 identification, clonotype clustering and error correction used MiTCR with a Q25 quality threshold and the strictest error-elimination algorithm. A nonparametric unseen species model using Euler transformation provided a lower-bound estimate of total TCR beta diversity. In-frame beta chains were kept once TCRdb had trimmed the public reads at Q25 with fastp and called clones with MiXCR. When rows share a CDR3 protein, they turn into one entry using the most common DNA and genes. TCRdb, not the authors, supplied the V and J calls. The sample profile shows some 700,000 distinct CDR3 sequences; 20% to 25% of them were found once. The ten largest clones add up to approximately 20% of the sample.

Systemically healthy Caucasian individuals from Russia, some 40 in total and aged roughly 6 to 95 years, were included as donors. Each donor gave ten milliliters of peripheral blood, collected into EDTA-treated Vacutainer tubes. Ficoll-Paque density-gradient centrifugation was used to isolate PBMCs, with at least 7 million obtained per sample. Trizol reagent was used to extract total RNA from PBMCs, with at least 5 micrograms per sample. Naive CD45RAhigh/CD27high T cell percentages were measured by flow cytometry on a PBMC aliquot from every donor. Counted from cysteine to phenylalanine, this CDR3 has 15 amino acids. Only the CDR3 DNA is retained, 45 bases long and in frame from the first base. The germline V gene sets CDR1 to SGHRS and CDR2 to YFSETQ. The source of the sample is a study of blood T cells in healthy people across ages (dated by TCRdb to about 2015). At the level of the whole study: In model experiments, roughly one uniquely barcoded TCR beta cDNA molecule per two T cells was captured by template switching. Age-related changes in TCR beta repertoire diversity were measured in the study by deep sequencing normalized with unique cDNA molecular identifiers. The donors were split into four age groups: young (average around 16 years), middle-aged (roughly 42), aged (roughly 60) and long-lived (about 74). Donors of different ages were randomly distributed across sequencing lanes to avoid experimental bias. For two donors (one aged 18 to 29 and one aged 80 or older), the study analyzed two additional independent replicas of 1 million unique cDNA reads from the same blood draw.

Paper-wide results and their limitations: Conclusive comparison of naive and antigen-experienced compartments was prevented by the profiling of bulk unsorted PBMCs. Total diversity estimates from one million sequenced T cells were considered lower bounds and underestimates. The CMV infection status of donors was not known, potentially confounding age-related changes in expanded clonotypes. Observed TCR beta diversity correlated strongly with the percentage of naive T cells measured by flow cytometry. Observed TCR beta diversity per million T cells fell roughly linearly with age, and a significant reduction was already apparent by age approximately 40. The long-lived group showed more naive CD4+ T cells, fewer expanded clones and increased TCR diversity than the aged group, suggesting age selection.

This sequence originates from a man between 65 and 85 years old in good health. Material: blood. The chain is assembled from TRBV5-1 and TRBJ2-5; matching of 5 bases hints at TRBD2 as the D gene. This receptor carries the CDR3 CTSSWEPPYQETQYF. At the DNA level, the sequence is TGCACCAGCAGCTGGGAGCCCCCGTACCAAGAGACCCAGTACTTC.